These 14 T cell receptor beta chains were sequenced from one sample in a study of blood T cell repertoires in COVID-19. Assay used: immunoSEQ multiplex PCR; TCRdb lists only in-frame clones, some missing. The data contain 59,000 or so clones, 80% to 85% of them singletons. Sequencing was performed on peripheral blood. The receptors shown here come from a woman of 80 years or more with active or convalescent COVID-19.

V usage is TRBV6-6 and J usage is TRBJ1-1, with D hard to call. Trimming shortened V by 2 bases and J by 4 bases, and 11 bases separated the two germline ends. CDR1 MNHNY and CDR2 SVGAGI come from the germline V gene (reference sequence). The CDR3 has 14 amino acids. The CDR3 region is CASSYPESGTEAFF. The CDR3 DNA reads TGTGCCAGCAGTTACCCCGAATCGGGCACTGAAGCTTTCTTT.

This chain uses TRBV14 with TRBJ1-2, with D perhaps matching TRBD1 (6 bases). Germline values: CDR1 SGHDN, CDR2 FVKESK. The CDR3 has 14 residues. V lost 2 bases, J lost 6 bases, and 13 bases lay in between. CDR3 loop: CASSQRTVTNGYTF. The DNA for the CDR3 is TGTGCCAGCAGCCAACGGACAGTTACCAATGGCTACACCTTC.

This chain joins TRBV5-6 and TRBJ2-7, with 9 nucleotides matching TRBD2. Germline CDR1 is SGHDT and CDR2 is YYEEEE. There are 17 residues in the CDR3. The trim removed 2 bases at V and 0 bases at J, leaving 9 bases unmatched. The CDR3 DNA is TGTGCCAGCAGCTTAGGTCTAGCGGGGCCCCTCTCCTACGAGCAGTACTTC. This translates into CASSLGLAGPLSYEQYF.

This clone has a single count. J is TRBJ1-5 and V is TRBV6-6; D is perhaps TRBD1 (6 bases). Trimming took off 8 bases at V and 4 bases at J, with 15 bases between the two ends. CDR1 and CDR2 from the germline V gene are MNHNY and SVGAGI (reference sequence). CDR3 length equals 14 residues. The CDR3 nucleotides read TGTGCCAGCGTAACCGGGACATCAAATCAGCCCCAGCATTTT. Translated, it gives CASVTGTSNQPQHF.

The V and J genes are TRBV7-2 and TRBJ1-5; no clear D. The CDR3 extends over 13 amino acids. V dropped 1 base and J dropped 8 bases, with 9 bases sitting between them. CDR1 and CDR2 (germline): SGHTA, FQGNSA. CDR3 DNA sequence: TGTGCCAGCAGCTTAGGCCAGATTGAGCCCCAGCATTTT. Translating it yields CASSLGQIEPQHF.

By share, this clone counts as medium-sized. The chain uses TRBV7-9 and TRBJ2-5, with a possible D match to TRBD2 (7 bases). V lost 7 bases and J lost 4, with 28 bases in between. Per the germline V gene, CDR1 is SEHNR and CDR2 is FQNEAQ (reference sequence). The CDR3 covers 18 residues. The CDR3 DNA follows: TGTGCCAGCATGGGGACTTGGGGGGGCCCCCGCCACGGAGAGACCCAGTACTTC. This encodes CASMGTWGGPRHGETQYF.

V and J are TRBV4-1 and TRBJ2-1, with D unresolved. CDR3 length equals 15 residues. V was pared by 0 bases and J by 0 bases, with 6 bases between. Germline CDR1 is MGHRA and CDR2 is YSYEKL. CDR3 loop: CASSQETGSYNEQFF. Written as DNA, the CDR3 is TGCGCCAGCAGCCAAGAAACGGGCTCCTACAATGAGCAGTTCTTC.

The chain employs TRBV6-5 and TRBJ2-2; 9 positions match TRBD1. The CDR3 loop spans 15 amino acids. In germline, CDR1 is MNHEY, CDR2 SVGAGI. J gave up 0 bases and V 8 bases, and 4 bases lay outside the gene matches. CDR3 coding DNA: TGTGCCAGCTTTACAGGGGGCTCGAACACCGGGGAGCTGTTTTTT. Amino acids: CASFTGGSNTGELFF.

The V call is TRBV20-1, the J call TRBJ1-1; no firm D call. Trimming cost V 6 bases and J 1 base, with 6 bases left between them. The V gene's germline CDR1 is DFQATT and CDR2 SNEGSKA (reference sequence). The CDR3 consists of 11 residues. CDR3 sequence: CSARQNTEAFF. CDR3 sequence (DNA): TGCAGTGCACGACAGAACACTGAAGCTTTCTTT.

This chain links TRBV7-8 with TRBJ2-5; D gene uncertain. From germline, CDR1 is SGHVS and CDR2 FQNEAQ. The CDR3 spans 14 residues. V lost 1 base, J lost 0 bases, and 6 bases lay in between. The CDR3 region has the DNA TGTGCCAGCAGCTTAGAAGCGTACCAAGAGACCCAGTACTTC. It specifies CASSLEAYQETQYF.

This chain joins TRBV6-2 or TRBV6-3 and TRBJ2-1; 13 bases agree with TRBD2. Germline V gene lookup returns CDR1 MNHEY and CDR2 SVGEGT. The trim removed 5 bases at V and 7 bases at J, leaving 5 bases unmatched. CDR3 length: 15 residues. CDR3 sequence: CASSQLAGGSNEQFF. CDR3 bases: TGTGCCAGCAGTCAACTAGCGGGGGGGAGTAATGAGCAGTTCTTC.

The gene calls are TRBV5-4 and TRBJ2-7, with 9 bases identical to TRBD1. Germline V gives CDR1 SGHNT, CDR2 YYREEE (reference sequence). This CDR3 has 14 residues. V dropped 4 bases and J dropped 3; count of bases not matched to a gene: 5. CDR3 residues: CASSLRDRDYEQYF. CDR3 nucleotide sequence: TGTGCCAGCAGCCTCCGGGACAGGGACTACGAGCAGTACTTC.

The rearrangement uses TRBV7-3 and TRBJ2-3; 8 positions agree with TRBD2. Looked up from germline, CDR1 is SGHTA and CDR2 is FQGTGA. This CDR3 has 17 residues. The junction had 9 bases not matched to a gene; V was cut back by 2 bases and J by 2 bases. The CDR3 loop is CASSLGLGGGNTDTQYF. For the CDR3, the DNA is TGTGCCAGCAGCTTAGGATTGGGCGGGGGGAACACAGATACGCAGTATTTT.

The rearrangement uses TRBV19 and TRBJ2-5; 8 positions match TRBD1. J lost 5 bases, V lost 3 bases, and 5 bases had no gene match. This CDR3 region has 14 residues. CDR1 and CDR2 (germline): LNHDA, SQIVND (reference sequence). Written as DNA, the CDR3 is TGTGCCAGTAGTATCCAGGGGGCGCCGGAGACCCAGTACTTC. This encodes CASSIQGAPETQYF.